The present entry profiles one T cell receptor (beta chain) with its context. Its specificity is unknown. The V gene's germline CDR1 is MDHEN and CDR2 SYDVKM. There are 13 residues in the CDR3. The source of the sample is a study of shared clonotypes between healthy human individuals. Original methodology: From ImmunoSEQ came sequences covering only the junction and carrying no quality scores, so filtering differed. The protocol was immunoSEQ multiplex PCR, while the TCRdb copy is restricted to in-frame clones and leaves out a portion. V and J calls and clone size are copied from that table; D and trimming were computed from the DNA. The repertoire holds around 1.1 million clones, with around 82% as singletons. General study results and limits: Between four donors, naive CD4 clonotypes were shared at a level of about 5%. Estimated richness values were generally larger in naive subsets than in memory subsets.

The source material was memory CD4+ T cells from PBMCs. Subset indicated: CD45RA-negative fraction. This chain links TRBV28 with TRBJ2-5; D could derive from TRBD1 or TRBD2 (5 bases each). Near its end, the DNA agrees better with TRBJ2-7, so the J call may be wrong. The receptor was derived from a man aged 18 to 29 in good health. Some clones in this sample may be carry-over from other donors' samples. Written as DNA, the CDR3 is TGTGCCAGCAGTTTTGGGGGTATTCACGAGCAGTACTTC. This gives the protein CASSFGGIHEQYF.